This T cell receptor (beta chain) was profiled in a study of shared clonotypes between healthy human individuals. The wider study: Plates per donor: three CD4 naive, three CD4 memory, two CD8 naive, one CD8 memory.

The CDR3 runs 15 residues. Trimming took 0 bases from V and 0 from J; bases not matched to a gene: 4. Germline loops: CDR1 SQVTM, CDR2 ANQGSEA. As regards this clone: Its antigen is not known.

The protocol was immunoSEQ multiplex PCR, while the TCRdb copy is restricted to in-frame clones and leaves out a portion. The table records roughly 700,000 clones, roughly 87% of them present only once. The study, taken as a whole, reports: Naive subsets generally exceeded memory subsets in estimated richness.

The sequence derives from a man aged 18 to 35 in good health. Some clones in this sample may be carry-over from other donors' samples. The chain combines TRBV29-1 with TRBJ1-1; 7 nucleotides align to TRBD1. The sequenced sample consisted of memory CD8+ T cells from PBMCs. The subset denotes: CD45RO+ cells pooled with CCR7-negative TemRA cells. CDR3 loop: CSVEDPGQVNTEAFF. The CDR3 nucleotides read TGCAGCGTTGAAGACCCCGGACAGGTGAACACTGAAGCTTTCTTT. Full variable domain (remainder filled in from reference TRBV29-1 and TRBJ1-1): SAVISQKPSRDICQRGTSLTIQCQVDSQVTMMFWYRQQPGQSLTLIATANQGSEATYESGFVIDKFPISRPNLTFSTLTVSNMSPEDSSIYLCSVEDPGQVNTEAFFGQGTRLTVV.